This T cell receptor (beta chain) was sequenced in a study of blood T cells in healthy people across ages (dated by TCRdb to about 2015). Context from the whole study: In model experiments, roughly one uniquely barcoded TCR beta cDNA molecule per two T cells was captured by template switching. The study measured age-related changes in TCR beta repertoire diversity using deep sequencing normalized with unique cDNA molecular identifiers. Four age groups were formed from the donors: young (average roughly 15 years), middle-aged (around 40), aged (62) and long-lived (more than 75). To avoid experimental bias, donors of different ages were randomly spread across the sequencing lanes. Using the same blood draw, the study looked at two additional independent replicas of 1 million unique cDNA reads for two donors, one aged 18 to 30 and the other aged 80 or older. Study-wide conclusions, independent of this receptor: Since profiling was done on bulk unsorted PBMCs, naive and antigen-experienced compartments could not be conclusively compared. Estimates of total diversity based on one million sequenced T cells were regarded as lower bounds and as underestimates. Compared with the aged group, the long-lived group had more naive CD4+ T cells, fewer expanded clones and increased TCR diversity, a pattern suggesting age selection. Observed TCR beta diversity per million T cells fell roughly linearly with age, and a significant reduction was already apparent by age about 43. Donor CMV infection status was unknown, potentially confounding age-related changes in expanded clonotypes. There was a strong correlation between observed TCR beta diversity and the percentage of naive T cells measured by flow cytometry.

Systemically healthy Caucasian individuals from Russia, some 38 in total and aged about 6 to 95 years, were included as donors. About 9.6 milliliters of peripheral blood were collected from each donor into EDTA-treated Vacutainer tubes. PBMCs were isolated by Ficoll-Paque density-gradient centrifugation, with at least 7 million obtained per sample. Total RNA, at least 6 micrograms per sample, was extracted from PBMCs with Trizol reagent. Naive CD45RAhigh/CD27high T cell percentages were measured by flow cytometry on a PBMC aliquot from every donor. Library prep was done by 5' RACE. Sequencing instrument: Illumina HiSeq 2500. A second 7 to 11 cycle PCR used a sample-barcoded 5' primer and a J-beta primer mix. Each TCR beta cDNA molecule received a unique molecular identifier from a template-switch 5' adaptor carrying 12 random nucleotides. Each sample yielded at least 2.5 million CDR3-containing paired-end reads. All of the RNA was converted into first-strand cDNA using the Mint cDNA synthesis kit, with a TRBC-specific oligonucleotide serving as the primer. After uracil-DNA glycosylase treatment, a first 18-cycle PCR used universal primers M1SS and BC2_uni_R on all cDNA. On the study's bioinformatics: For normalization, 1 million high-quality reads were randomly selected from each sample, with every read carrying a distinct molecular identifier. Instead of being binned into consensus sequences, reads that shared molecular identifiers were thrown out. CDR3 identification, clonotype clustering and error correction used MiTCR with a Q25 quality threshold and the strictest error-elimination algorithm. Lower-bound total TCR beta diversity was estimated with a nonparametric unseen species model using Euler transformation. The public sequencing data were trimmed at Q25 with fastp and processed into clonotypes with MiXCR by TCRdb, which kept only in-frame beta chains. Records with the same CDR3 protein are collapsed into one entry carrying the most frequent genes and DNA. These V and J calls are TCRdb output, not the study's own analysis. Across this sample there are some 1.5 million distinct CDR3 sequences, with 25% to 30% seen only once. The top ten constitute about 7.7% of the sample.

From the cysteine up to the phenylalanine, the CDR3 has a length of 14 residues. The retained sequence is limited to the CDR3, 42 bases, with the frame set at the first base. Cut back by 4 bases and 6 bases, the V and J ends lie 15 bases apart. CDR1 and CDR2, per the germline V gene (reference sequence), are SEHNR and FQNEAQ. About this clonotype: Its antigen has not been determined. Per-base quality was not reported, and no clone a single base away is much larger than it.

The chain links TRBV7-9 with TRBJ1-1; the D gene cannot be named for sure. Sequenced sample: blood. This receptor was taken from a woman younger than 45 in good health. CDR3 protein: CASSSTATIAEAFF. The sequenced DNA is TGTGCCAGCAGCTCGACGGCTACGATCGCTGAAGCTTTCTTT.